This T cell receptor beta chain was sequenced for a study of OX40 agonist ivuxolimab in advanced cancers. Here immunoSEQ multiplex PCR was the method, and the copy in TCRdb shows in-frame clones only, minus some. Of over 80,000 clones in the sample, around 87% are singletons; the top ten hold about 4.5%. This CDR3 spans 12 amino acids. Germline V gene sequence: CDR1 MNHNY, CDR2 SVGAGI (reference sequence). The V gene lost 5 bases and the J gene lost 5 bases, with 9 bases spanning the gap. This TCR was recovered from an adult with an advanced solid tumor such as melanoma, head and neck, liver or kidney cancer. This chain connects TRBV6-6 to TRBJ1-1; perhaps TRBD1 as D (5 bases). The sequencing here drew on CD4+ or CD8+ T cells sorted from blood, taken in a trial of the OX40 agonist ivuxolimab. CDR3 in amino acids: CASSHEGTEAFF. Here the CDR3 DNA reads TGTGCCAGCAGTCACGAGGGGACTGAAGCTTTCTTT.